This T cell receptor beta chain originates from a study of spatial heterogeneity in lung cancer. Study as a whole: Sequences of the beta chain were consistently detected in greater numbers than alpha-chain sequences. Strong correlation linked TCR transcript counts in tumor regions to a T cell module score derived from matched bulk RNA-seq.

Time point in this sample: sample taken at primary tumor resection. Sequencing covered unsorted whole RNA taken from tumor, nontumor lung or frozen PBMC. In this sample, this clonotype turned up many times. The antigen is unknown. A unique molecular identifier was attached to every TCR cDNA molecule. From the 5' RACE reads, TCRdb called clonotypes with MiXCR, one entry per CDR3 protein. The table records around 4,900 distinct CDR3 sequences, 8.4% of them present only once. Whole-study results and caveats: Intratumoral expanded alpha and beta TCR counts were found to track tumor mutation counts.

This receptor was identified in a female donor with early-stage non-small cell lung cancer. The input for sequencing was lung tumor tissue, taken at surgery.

Here the CDR3 DNA reads TGTGCCAGCACCGAGGGGGCAGGGGGATATAGCAATCAGCCCCAGCATTTT. Translation: CASTEGAGGYSNQPQHF. The chain is built from TRBV2 and TRBJ1-5, with 7 bases aligning to TRBD1. The CDR3 loop spans 17 amino acids. Per germline, CDR1 SNHLY and CDR2 FYNNEI. V lost 7 bases and J lost 0; bases outside the gene matches: 12. The entire variable domain, with the rest obtained from reference TRBV2 and TRBJ1-5, is as follows: EPEVTQTPSHQVTQMGQEVILRCVPISNHLYFYWYRQILGQKVEFLVSFYNNEISEKSEIFDDQFSVERPDGSNFTLKIRSTKLEDSAMYFCASTEGAGGYSNQPQHFGDGTRLSIL.